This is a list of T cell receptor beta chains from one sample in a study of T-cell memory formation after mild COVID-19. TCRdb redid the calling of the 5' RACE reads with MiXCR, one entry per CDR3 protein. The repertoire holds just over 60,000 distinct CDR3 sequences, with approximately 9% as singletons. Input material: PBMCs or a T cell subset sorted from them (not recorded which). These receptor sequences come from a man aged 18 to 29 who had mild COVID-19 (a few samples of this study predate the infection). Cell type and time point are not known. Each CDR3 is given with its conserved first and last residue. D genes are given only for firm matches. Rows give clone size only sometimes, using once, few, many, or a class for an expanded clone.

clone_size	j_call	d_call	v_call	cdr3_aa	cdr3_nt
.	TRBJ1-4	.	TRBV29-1	CSARTRGYEKLFF	TGCAGCGCAAGGACCCGGGGGTATGAAAAACTGTTTTTT
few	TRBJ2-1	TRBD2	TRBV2	CASTWLQGGTEQFF	TGTGCCAGCACGTGGCTGCAGGGAGGGACTGAGCAGTTCTTC
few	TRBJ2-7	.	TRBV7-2	CASRSPNDRSYEQYF	TGTGCCAGCAGATCCCCGAACGACAGGTCCTACGAGCAGTACTTC
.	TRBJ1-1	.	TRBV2	CASSLGVGATEAFF	TGTGCCAGCAGCCTCGGGGTGGGGGCCACTGAAGCTTTCTTT
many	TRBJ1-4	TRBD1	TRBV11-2	CASSSRAGTEFREKLFF	TGTGCCAGCAGCTCCCGTGCCGGGACAGAGTTTAGGGAAAAACTGTTTTTT
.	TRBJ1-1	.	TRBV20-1	CSARDRRGGAEAFF	TGCAGTGCTAGAGATCGCCGTGGGGGTGCTGAAGCTTTCTTT
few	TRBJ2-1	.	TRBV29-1	CSPQWGSYNEQFF	TGCAGCCCGCAGTGGGGGTCCTACAATGAGCAGTTCTTC
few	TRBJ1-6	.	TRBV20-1	CSARDIRVSYNSPLHF	TGCAGTGCTAGAGATATACGGGTCTCCTATAATTCACCCCTCCACTTT
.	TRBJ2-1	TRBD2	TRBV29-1	CSGVLAGFYNEQFF	TGCAGCGGGGTATTAGCGGGGTTCTACAATGAGCAGTTCTTC
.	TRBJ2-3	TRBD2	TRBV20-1	CSARDPGRDTDTQYF	TGCAGTGCTAGAGACCCGGGGAGGGACACAGATACGCAGTATTTT
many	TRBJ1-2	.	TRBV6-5	CASSYSGARAYGYTF	TGTGCCAGCAGTTACTCCGGGGCACGAGCCTATGGCTACACCTTC
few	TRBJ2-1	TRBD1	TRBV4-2	CASSQGRQGLYNEQFF	TGTGCCAGCAGCCAAGGTAGACAGGGGCTCTACAATGAGCAGTTCTTC
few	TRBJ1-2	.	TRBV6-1	CASSRSGQGTNYGYTF	TGTGCCAGCAGTCGAAGTGGGCAGGGGACTAACTATGGCTACACCTTC
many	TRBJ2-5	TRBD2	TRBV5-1	CASSFLAEETQYF	TGCGCCAGCAGCTTCCTAGCGGAAGAGACCCAGTACTTC
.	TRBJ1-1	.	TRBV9	CASSDGGGNTEAFF	TGTGCCAGCAGCGACGGTGGGGGGAACACTGAAGCTTTCTTT
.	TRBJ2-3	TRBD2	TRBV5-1	CASSLIAGGLNTQYF	TGCGCCAGCAGCTTGATAGCGGGGGGGCTTAATACGCAGTATTTT
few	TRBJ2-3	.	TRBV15	CATSRAVTTDTQYF	TGTGCCACCAGCAGAGCGGTGACCACAGATACGCAGTATTTT
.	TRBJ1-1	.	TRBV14	CASSYGGMNTEAFF	TGTGCCAGCAGCTACGGCGGTATGAACACTGAAGCTTTCTTT
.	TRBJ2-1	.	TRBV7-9	CASEVRGPLHEQFF	TGTGCCAGCGAAGTCAGGGGCCCTTTACATGAGCAGTTCTTC
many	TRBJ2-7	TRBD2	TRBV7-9	CASSLSFPGGYEQYF	TGTGCCAGCAGCTTATCTTTTCCGGGGGGCTACGAGCAGTACTTC
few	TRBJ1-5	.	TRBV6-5	CASRPGFYQPQHF	TGTGCCAGCAGACCAGGGTTCTACCAGCCCCAGCATTTT
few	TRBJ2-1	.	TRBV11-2	CASSLRRQVDEQFF	TGTGCCAGCAGCCTACGTCGGCAGGTAGATGAGCAGTTCTTC
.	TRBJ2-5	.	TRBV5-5	CASSLAPVGGETQYF	TGTGCCAGCAGCTTGGCCCCCGTAGGAGGAGAGACCCAGTACTTC
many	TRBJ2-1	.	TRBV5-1	CASSLGQSIDYNEQFF	TGCGCCAGCAGCTTGGGACAGTCTATCGATTACAATGAGCAGTTCTTC
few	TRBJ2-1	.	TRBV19	CASRHVVANEQFF	TGTGCCAGCCGCCACGTCGTTGCCAATGAGCAGTTCTTC
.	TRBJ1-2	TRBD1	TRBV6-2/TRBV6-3	CASSWAGGYGYTF	TGTGCCAGCAGTTGGGCAGGGGGCTATGGCTACACCTTC
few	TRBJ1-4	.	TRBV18	CASSPVQDEKLFF	TGTGCCAGCTCACCAGTTCAGGATGAAAAACTGTTTTTT
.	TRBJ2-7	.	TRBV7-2	CASRQSRVSSYEQYF	TGTGCCAGCAGACAATCACGGGTGAGCTCCTACGAGCAGTACTTC
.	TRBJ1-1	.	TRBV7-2	CASSLEWTEAFF	TGTGCCAGCAGCTTAGAGTGGACTGAAGCTTTCTTT
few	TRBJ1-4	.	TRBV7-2	CASSLTGSTNEKLFF	TGTGCCAGCAGCTTAACAGGGTCAACTAATGAAAAACTGTTTTTT